This T cell receptor beta chain was recorded in a study of blood T cell repertoires in COVID-19. The count of this clone is one. The CDR3 runs 13 residues. The germline CDR1 and CDR2 sequences are MNHNS and SASEGT. V was pared by 2 bases and J by 6 bases, with 8 bases between. Method: immunoSEQ multiplex PCR; TCRdb's copy keeps in-frame clones and lacks some. The sample includes just over 90,000 clones, 75% to 90% of them seen just once. The TCR sequence derives from a woman of 80 years or more with acute or convalescent COVID-19. The sample comprised peripheral blood. This sequence joins TRBV6-1 and TRBJ1-5, with D maybe TRBD1 (6 bases). The CDR3 DNA sequence: TGTGCCAGCAGTGAAACAGGGTCTCAGCCCCAGCATTTT. Encoded protein: CASSETGSQPQHF.